These 8 T cell receptor beta chains share one sample of origin, sequenced in a study of Ad26.COV2.S vaccination and SARS-CoV-2 variants. Profiled with immunoSEQ multiplex PCR; TCRdb holds only in-frame clones, not every one. Of 400,000 to 450,000 clones detected, 90% appear once; the ten largest clones hold less than 4.5%. Treatment in this sample: around 19 received Ad26.COV2.S at low or high dose, single or two shots; 5 received placebo; per-sample allocation not given. Collection of the samples took place on day 63 after the first injection of vaccine or placebo. This sample comprised peripheral blood, obtained in a trial of Ad26.COV2.S vaccine versus placebo. These receptors were collected from a person between 18 and 60 years old who received the Ad26.COV2.S COVID-19 vaccine or a placebo.

V and J are TRBV28 and TRBJ1-3, with a possible D match to TRBD1 (5 bases). The CDR3 sequence is 15 residues long. Trimming left V 2 bases short and J 3 bases short, with 11 bases between. The V gene's germline CDR1 is MDHEN and CDR2 SYDVKM. The CDR3 protein is CASSLLREGGNTIYF. The CDR3 region has the DNA TGTGCCAGCAGTTTACTCAGGGAGGGTGGAAACACCATATATTTT.

The V call is TRBV7-2, the J call TRBJ2-1; D may be TRBD2 (6 bases). The CDR3 runs to 18 residues. With 1 base removed from V and 10 bases from J, the gap between germline ends came to 26 bases. Germline loops: CDR1 SGHTA, CDR2 FQGNSA. This CDR3 reads CASSLGRRADTYTEEQFF. The CDR3 DNA reads TGTGCCAGCAGCTTAGGTCGGAGGGCGGACACCTACACCGAAGAGCAGTTCTTC. Looking up the rest from reference TRBV7-2 and TRBJ2-1 gives the full variable domain: GAGVSQSPSNKVTEKGKDVELRCDPISGHTALYWYRQSLGQGLEFLIYFQGNSAPDKSGLPSDRFSAERTGGSVSTLTIQRTQQEDSAVYLCASSLGRRADTYTEEQFFGPGTRLTVL.

This rearrangement joins TRBV28 to TRBJ1-6; no clear D gene. The germline V gene encodes CDR1 MDHEN and CDR2 SYDVKM. V lost 2 bases to trimming and J lost 4 bases, with 6 bases between them. This CDR3 is built from 14 residues. The CDR3 loop is CASSLQDYNSPLHF. The CDR3 bases are TGTGCCAGCAGTTTACAGGATTATAATTCACCCCTCCACTTT.

This clone appeared once. This chain joins TRBV28 and TRBJ2-7, with 11 bases aligning to TRBD1. CDR1 is MDHEN and CDR2 is SYDVKM in the germline V gene. This CDR3 has 15 residues. With V trimmed by 4 bases and J by 8 bases, 10 bases remained unmatched. The CDR3 DNA reads as TGTGCCAGCAGTTCGCCCGGGACAGGGGGTCAAAAGCAGTACTTC. Its translation: CASSSPGTGGQKQYF. Full variable domain (rest looked up from reference TRBV28 and TRBJ2-7): DVKVTQSSRYLVKRTGEKVFLECVQDMDHENMFWYRQDPGLGLRLIYFSYDVKMKEKGDIPEGYSVSREKKERFSLILESASTNQTSMYLCASSSPGTGGQKQYFGPGTRLTVT.

V gene TRBV6-4 combines with J gene TRBJ1-5, with TRBD1 matching 7 bases. Germline lookup yields CDR1 MRHNA and CDR2 SNTAGT. This CDR3 has 15 residues. V lost 6 bases to trimming and J lost 5 bases; unmatched junction nucleotides: 10. The CDR3 region is CASSPSTGIDQPQHF. CDR3 DNA: TGTGCCAGCAGCCCCTCGACAGGGATCGATCAGCCCCAGCATTTT.

This clone appeared once. This chain joins TRBV5-5 and TRBJ2-2; 11 bases are a match to TRBD2. J was trimmed by 0 bases and V by 4 bases; bases with no gene match: 2. The germline CDR1 and CDR2 sequences are SGHKS and YYEKEE (reference sequence). The CDR3 is 16 amino acids. CDR3 coding DNA: TGTGCCAGCAGCACGGGACTAGCGGCGAACACCGGGGAGCTGTTTTTT. Translating it yields CASSTGLAANTGELFF.

The V gene is TRBV7-3, the J gene TRBJ1-6; 9 bases map to TRBD1. Per the germline V gene, CDR1 is SGHTA and CDR2 is FQGTGA. J gave up 7 bases and V 4 bases, and 5 bases lay outside the gene matches. This CDR3 is 15 amino acids long. The DNA of the CDR3 is TGTGCCAGCAGCTCTACAGGGGGCAGGAATTCACCCCTCCACTTT. It encodes CASSSTGGRNSPLHF. Complete variable domain (other parts from reference TRBV7-3 and TRBJ1-6): GAGVSQTPSNKVTEKGKYVELRCDPISGHTALYWYRQSLGQGPEFLIYFQGTGAADDSGLPNDRFFAVRPEGSVSTLKIQRTERGDSAVYLCASSSTGGRNSPLHFGNGTRLTVT.

The gene calls are TRBV7-3 and TRBJ2-1; 14 bases align to TRBD2. CDR1 is SGHTA, CDR2 FQGTGA, per germline. CDR3 size: 19 residues. The V gene end was trimmed by 5 bases and the J gene end by 3 bases; junction bases not matched to a gene: 12. CDR3: CASSLEGGLAGEGYNEQFF. CDR3 DNA: TGTGCCAGCAGCCTGGAAGGGGGACTAGCGGGAGAAGGCTACAATGAGCAGTTCTTC.